The sequence of this TCR beta chain was determined in a study of sequential checkpoint blockade in melanoma (dated by TCRdb to the late 2010s). Describing the broader study: In a 1:1 randomization, patients received either first-line nivolumab then ipilimumab (arm A) or ipilimumab then nivolumab (arm B). Maintenance nivolumab was given following each of the two trial sequences.

What the study reported, not specific to this receptor: Validation of the response-prediction model combining TCR metrics and mutation burden is needed in larger, independent patient cohorts.

The treatment or condition label for this specimen denotes: randomized to nivolumab then ipilimumab (arm A) or the reverse (arm B). No trial patient had received prior DNA-damaging chemotherapy. Thawed PBMCs were sorted on a FACS Aria II flow cytometer to isolate live CD3+CD8+ cells negative for CD19 and CD56. Samples were obtained from patients with melanoma enrolled in CheckMate 064, a randomized, open-label phase II trial of sequential checkpoint blockade. Peripheral blood mononuclear cells were collected by leukapheresis, purified using Ficoll-Paque, and frozen in human serum containing about 10% DMSO. Right after sorting, the blood CD3+CD8+ cells were verified to be >98% pure, and DNA extraction followed. This clone was picked up one time. This receptor's antigen is unknown. Per-base quality was not reported, and no clone a single base away is much larger than it. The immunoSEQ Assay was used to immunosequence TCRbeta CDR3 regions from genomic DNA. Prior to high-throughput sequencing, genomic DNA was amplified by bias-controlled multiplex PCR. On the study's bioinformatics: To quantify the absolute abundance of each unique TCRbeta CDR3 region, the sequences were collapsed and filtered. Clonality, defined as 1 minus Pielou's evenness, was calculated using productive rearrangements only. A previously published method was used to identify clones with significantly greater frequencies in on-treatment samples than in baseline samples. TCRdb limited this immuneACCESS table to in-frame rearrangements with V and J called. A share of clones is missing; checked studies link under half to unresolved V genes, and the rest is unexplained. V, J and clone size reflect that table, while D and trimming were determined from the DNA. The sample profile shows 20,000 to 25,000 clones; roughly four fifths of them were found once. The top ten clonotypes cover 9.5% to 13% of the sample.

From the germline V gene, CDR1 is MDHEN and CDR2 is SYDVKM. V is pruned by 6 bases and J by 0 bases, leaving 6 bases of the junction without a gene match. Inclusive of the bounding cysteine and phenylalanine, the CDR3 is 15 residues long. The DNA shown is the 45-base CDR3, in frame from base 1. The chain is made from TRBV28 and TRBJ2-7; the central 9 bases match TRBD2. The sequencing used CD8+ T cells sorted from blood (inferred from file names), collected from a patient given nivolumab and ipilimumab in sequence. The receptor's source is a human donor with melanoma. The encoded CDR3 is CASSISGRSSYEQYF. The nucleotide sequence is TGTGCCAGCAGCATCAGCGGGAGGAGCTCCTACGAGCAGTACTTC.